This T cell receptor (beta chain) is drawn from a study of HIV-infected patients and healthy controls. TCRdb called the 5' RACE reads again in MiXCR, with one record for every CDR3 protein. The sample shows 15,000 to 20,000 distinct CDR3 sequences, less than 20% of them seen only once. The germline V gene encodes CDR1 SEHNR and CDR2 FQNEAQ (reference sequence). The CDR3 contains 14 residues. V lost 2 bases and J lost 5, with 12 bases in between. The TCR sequence derives from a human donor in good health. What was sequenced was CD8+ T cells from blood. The chain carries TRBV7-9 and TRBJ1-1; D is perhaps TRBD1 (6 bases). In DNA, the CDR3 is TGTGCCAGCAGCTTATCAGGGGCTGGGACTGAAGCTTTCTTT. Amino acids: CASSLSGAGTEAFF.